The 8 T cell receptor beta chains reported below all come from one sample, sequenced in a study of response to subunit inactivated influenza vaccine. From the RT-PCR reads, TCRdb called clonotypes with MiXCR, one entry per CDR3 protein. Among hundreds of thousands of distinct CDR3 sequences, around 9.9% were seen once, and the ten largest hold over 9.5%. This material consisted of PBMCs from blood, taken 45 days after vaccination. These receptors all come from a man aged 50 or older who received an inactivated influenza vaccine.

This clonotype has a count of ten or more. J is TRBJ1-3 and V is TRBV9; TRBD1 matches at 9 bases. CDR1 is SGDLS, CDR2 YYNGEE, per germline. The CDR3 consists of 14 residues. With 4 bases clipped from V and 6 bases from J, the junction kept 5 bases outside the gene matches. The CDR3 sequence is CASSHTGGENTIYF. CDR3 DNA: TGTGCCAGCAGCCACACAGGGGGCGAAAACACCATATATTTT.

The V and J genes are TRBV4-3 and TRBJ1-6, with no clear D. This CDR3 has 20 residues. Per the germline V gene, CDR1 is LGHNA and CDR2 is YSLEER. Trimming pared 0 bases from V and 0 bases from J, leaving 18 bases between. DNA of the CDR3: TGCGCCAGCAGCCAAGAGTATCTACCCGGGTACGGCTCCTATAATTCACCCCTCCACTTT. Translated, it gives CASSQEYLPGYGSYNSPLHF.

In nucleotides, the CDR3 is TGTGCCAGCAGCCCCGCCAGGGAGACCCAGTACTTC. Encoded protein: CASSPARETQYF. This sequence joins TRBV12-3 or TRBV12-4 and TRBJ2-5; D uncertain. V was cut by 6 bases and J by 5 bases, with 10 bases left in between. This CDR3 has 12 residues.

A few counts support this clonotype. The V gene is TRBV5-1, the J gene TRBJ1-1; tentative D call: TRBD1 (5 bases). The CDR3 totals 16 residues. The V gene's germline CDR1 is SGHRS and CDR2 YFSETQ. V lost 2 bases and J lost 0, with 14 bases in between. In DNA, the CDR3 is TGCGCCAGCAGCTTATCGCGCGGACACCTGAACACTGAAGCTTTCTTT. Translated, it gives CASSLSRGHLNTEAFF.

This clonotype came up a few times. The rearrangement joins TRBV10-3 to TRBJ2-1; D ambiguous. V lost 8 bases and J 8 bases, leaving 10 bases between the germline ends. CDR1 and CDR2 (germline): ENHRY, SYGVKD. The CDR3 runs 11 residues. The CDR3 bases are TGTGCCATCGGAGACCGCGATGAGCAGTTCTTC. Its translation is CAIGDRDEQFF.

This clonotype was detected ten times or more. The chain uses TRBV5-1 and TRBJ2-1; D is perhaps TRBD2 (6 bases). Trimming removed 1 base at V and 4 bases at J, with 15 bases between. The CDR3 totals 16 residues. Germline CDR1 SGHRS, CDR2 YFSETQ. CDR3 sequence (DNA): TGCGCCAGCAGCTTGAGTGGAGGGTCAGGGTACAATGAGCAGTTCTTC. Residues: CASSLSGGSGYNEQFF.

This clonotype was counted many times. The gene calls are TRBV20-1 and TRBJ2-5, with TRBD2 matching 12 bases. V shed 4 bases, J shed 4 bases, and the junction held 4 bases outside the gene matches. CDR1 and CDR2 (germline): DFQATT, SNEGSKA (reference sequence). The CDR3 runs 14 residues. The CDR3 sequence is CSATTSGRGETQYF. For the CDR3, the DNA is TGCAGTGCTACGACTAGCGGGAGAGGAGAGACCCAGTACTTC.

The chain links TRBV4-2 to TRBJ2-1; unclear D gene. The CDR3 totals 13 residues. V lost 0 bases, J lost 10 bases, and 10 bases lay in between. Germline lookup yields CDR1 LGHNA and CDR2 YNFKEQ. The chain's CDR3 is CASSQDPQAEQFF. The CDR3 DNA sequence: TGTGCCAGCAGCCAAGATCCCCAGGCCGAGCAGTTCTTC.